This T cell receptor (beta chain) originates from a study of cytomegalovirus exposure and HLA in healthy donors. The PCR ran on 60 Vbeta and 13 Jbeta primers. Some clones are missing from TCRdb's copy, which holds only in-frame ones; the method was immunoSEQ multiplex PCR. This repertoire includes some 140,000 clones. The CDR3 contains 13 residues. The V end was cut by 5 bases, the J end by 4 bases, with 12 bases between. Germline loops: CDR1 SGHNT, CDR2 YYREEE (reference sequence). The material sequenced was PBMCs. The chain combines TRBV5-4 with TRBJ1-2; TRBD1 might be the D (5 bases). The sequence was obtained from a woman aged 55-70 years in good health and CMV-seronegative. The CDR3 coding sequence is TGTGCCAGCAGTACAGGCAGCACCTATGGCTACACCTTC. As protein: CASSTGSTYGYTF.